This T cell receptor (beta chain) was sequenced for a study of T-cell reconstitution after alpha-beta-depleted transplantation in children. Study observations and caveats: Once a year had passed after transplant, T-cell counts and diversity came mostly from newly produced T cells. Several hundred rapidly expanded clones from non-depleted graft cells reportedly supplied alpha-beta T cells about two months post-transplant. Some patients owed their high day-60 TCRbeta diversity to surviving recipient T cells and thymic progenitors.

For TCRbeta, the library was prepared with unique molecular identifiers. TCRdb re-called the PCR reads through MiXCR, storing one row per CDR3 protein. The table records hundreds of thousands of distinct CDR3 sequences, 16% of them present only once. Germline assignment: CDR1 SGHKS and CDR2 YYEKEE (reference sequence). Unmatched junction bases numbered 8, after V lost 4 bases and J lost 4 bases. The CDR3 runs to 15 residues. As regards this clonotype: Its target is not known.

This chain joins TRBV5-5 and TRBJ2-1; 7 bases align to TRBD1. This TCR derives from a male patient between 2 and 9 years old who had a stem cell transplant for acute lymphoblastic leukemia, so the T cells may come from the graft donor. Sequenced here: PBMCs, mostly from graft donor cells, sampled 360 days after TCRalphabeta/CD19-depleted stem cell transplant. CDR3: CASSLGETGYNEQFF. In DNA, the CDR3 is TGTGCCAGCAGCCTTGGAGAGACAGGGTACAATGAGCAGTTCTTC. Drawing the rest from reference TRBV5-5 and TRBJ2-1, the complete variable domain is DAGVTQSPTHLIKTRGQQVTLRCSPISGHKSVSWYQQVLGQGPQFIFQYYEKEERGRGNFPDRFSARQFPNYSSELNVNALLLGDSALYLCASSLGETGYNEQFFGPGTRLTVL.